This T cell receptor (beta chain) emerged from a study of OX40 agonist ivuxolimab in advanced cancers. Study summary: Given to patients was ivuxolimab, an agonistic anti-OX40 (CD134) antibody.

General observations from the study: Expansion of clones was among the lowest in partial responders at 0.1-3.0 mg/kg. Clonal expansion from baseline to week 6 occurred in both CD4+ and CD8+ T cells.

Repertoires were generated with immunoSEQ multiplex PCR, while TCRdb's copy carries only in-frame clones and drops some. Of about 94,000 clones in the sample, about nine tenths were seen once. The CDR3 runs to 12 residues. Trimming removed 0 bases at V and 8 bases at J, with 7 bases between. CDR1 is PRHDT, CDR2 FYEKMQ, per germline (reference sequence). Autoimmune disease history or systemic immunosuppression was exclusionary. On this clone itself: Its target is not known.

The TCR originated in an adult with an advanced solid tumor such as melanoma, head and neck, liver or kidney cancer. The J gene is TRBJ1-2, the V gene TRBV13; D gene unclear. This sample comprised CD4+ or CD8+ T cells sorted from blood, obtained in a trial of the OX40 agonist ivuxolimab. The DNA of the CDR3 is TGTGCCAGCAGCTTAGGGAGGAGCGGCTACACCTTC. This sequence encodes CASSLGRSGYTF. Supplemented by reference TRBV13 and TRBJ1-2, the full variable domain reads AAGVIQSPRHLIKEKRETATLKCYPIPRHDTVYWYQQGPGQDPQFLISFYEKMQSDKGSIPDRFSAQQFSDYHSELNMSSLELGDSALYFCASSLGRSGYTFGSGTRLTVV.